This T cell receptor (beta chain) was sequenced in a study of blood T cell repertoires in COVID-19. Using immunoSEQ multiplex PCR, the repertoire was profiled, and TCRdb retains in-frame clones only, with some absent. The sample contains 73,000 or so clones, around 83% of which appear only once. Per the germline V gene, CDR1 is LNHDA and CDR2 is SQIVND (reference sequence). CDR3 length: 15 residues. The ends were cut back, 10 bases at V and 0 bases at J, with 19 bases in the middle. V and J are TRBV19 and TRBJ2-7; possibly TRBD1 for D (6 bases). Sequenced sample: peripheral blood. The clonotype was recovered from a man aged 45 to 65 with active COVID-19. CDR3 DNA: TGTGCCACCACCCGGGAAGGGGGAGACTCCTACGAGCAGTACTTC. Amino acid sequence: CATTREGGDSYEQYF.